The rows below give T cell receptor beta chains drawn from one sample of a study of PD-1 blockade in classical Hodgkin lymphoma. Clones were read by immunoSEQ multiplex PCR, and TCRdb kept only the in-frame ones, dropping some. The sample has about 29,000 clones; roughly 88% are singletons. The sample was CD8+ T cells from blood, taken at baseline. The receptor source for this set is a human donor with classical Hodgkin lymphoma. Both conserved end residues are part of each CDR3. D genes are given only for firm matches. For some rows the clone size is stated as once, few or many, or as a class when expanded; others skip it.

clone_size: .; d_call: TRBD2; j_call: TRBJ2-2; v_call: TRBV5-1; cdr3_aa: CASRSTSGVNTGELFF; cdr3_nt: TGCGCCAGCAGGTCGACTAGCGGGGTGAACACCGGGGAGCTGTTTTTT
clone_size: .; d_call: TRBD1; j_call: TRBJ2-5; v_call: TRBV9; cdr3_aa: CASSGPQGQGLSKTQYF; cdr3_nt: TGTGCCAGCAGCGGACCCCAAGGACAGGGGCTTTCGAAGACCCAGTACTTC
clone_size: .; d_call: .; j_call: TRBJ1-1; v_call: TRBV6-5; cdr3_aa: CASSYLGNTEAFF; cdr3_nt: TGTGCCAGCAGTTACCTCGGGAACACTGAAGCTTTCTTT
clone_size: .; d_call: .; j_call: TRBJ2-4; v_call: TRBV5-6; cdr3_aa: CASSLEGPKNIQYF; cdr3_nt: TGTGCCAGCAGCTTGGAGGGCCCCAAAAACATTCAGTACTTC
clone_size: .; d_call: .; j_call: TRBJ1-1; v_call: TRBV7-9; cdr3_aa: CASSFQGENTEAFF; cdr3_nt: TGTGCCAGCAGCTTCCAGGGCGAGAACACTGAAGCTTTCTTT
clone_size: .; d_call: .; j_call: TRBJ2-1; v_call: TRBV6-1; cdr3_aa: CASRGNEQFF; cdr3_nt: TGTGCCAGCCGGGGGAATGAGCAGTTCTTC
clone_size: .; d_call: TRBD1; j_call: TRBJ2-7; v_call: TRBV9; cdr3_aa: CASSARDRVDEQYF; cdr3_nt: TGTGCCAGCAGCGCCCGGGACAGGGTAGATGAGCAGTACTTC
clone_size: once; d_call: .; j_call: TRBJ1-2; v_call: TRBV19; cdr3_aa: CASSIAAFYGYTF; cdr3_nt: TGTGCCAGTAGTATAGCAGCCTTCTATGGCTACACCTTC
clone_size: .; d_call: TRBD1; j_call: TRBJ2-1; v_call: TRBV29-1; cdr3_aa: CSVPGQGFGEQFF; cdr3_nt: TGCAGCGTTCCAGGACAGGGGTTCGGTGAGCAGTTCTTC
clone_size: .; d_call: .; j_call: TRBJ2-1; v_call: TRBV5-1; cdr3_aa: CASAPAAGPYNEQFF; cdr3_nt: TGCGCCAGCGCCCCTGCGGCAGGACCCTACAATGAGCAGTTCTTC
clone_size: .; d_call: TRBD2; j_call: TRBJ2-7; v_call: TRBV30; cdr3_aa: CASSRPDSGRLRYEQYF; cdr3_nt: TGTGCCTCCTCACGCCCAGATAGCGGGAGGTTAAGGTACGAGCAGTACTTC
clone_size: .; d_call: .; j_call: TRBJ2-4; v_call: TRBV9; cdr3_aa: CASSVDGGSKNIQYF; cdr3_nt: TGTGCCAGCAGCGTAGATGGGGGATCCAAAAACATTCAGTACTTC
clone_size: once; d_call: .; j_call: TRBJ2-1; v_call: TRBV7-9; cdr3_aa: CASSLGGPRSYNEQFF; cdr3_nt: TGTGCCAGCAGCTTAGGGGGACCGCGGTCCTACAATGAGCAGTTCTTC
clone_size: .; d_call: .; j_call: TRBJ1-4; v_call: TRBV6-1; cdr3_aa: CASSEGAGINEKLFF; cdr3_nt: TGTGCCAGCAGTGAAGGGGCAGGAATTAATGAAAAACTGTTTTTT
clone_size: .; d_call: TRBD2; j_call: TRBJ2-2; v_call: TRBV27; cdr3_aa: CASSLWEGTGELFF; cdr3_nt: TGTGCCAGCAGTTTATGGGAGGGCACCGGGGAGCTGTTTTTT
clone_size: .; d_call: .; j_call: TRBJ2-5; v_call: TRBV11-1; cdr3_aa: CASSLTGEETQYF; cdr3_nt: TGTGCCAGCAGCTTGACGGGAGAAGAGACCCAGTACTTC
clone_size: .; d_call: TRBD1; j_call: TRBJ1-5; v_call: TRBV25-1; cdr3_aa: CASSDSDRGHQPQHF; cdr3_nt: TGTGCCAGCAGTGATTCAGACAGGGGGCATCAGCCCCAGCATTTT
clone_size: .; d_call: .; j_call: TRBJ1-5; v_call: TRBV4-1; cdr3_aa: CASSPARNNQPQHF; cdr3_nt: TGCGCCAGCAGCCCGGCTAGGAACAATCAGCCCCAGCATTTT
clone_size: .; d_call: TRBD1; j_call: TRBJ1-1; v_call: TRBV28; cdr3_aa: CASSLHGTGTEAFF; cdr3_nt: TGTGCCAGCAGCCTCCATGGGACAGGCACTGAAGCTTTCTTT
clone_size: .; d_call: .; j_call: TRBJ2-7; v_call: TRBV28; cdr3_aa: CASSRPQGHEQYF; cdr3_nt: TGTGCCAGCAGCCGACCCCAGGGCCACGAGCAGTACTTC
clone_size: once; d_call: TRBD1; j_call: TRBJ2-4; v_call: TRBV4-1; cdr3_aa: CASSQDRQGLDIQYF; cdr3_nt: TGCGCCAGCAGCCAAGATCGACAGGGGTTGGACATTCAGTACTTC
clone_size: .; d_call: .; j_call: TRBJ2-7; v_call: TRBV6-6; cdr3_aa: CASTPSGGSYEQYF; cdr3_nt: TGTGCCAGCACTCCGAGTGGAGGCTCCTACGAGCAGTACTTC
clone_size: .; d_call: .; j_call: TRBJ1-1; v_call: TRBV6-5; cdr3_aa: CASSLTANTEAFF; cdr3_nt: TGTGCCAGCAGTTTGACAGCGAACACTGAAGCTTTCTTT
clone_size: .; d_call: .; j_call: TRBJ1-1; v_call: TRBV7-9; cdr3_aa: CASSEKNTEAFF; cdr3_nt: TGTGCCAGCAGCGAAAAGAACACTGAAGCTTTCTTT
clone_size: .; d_call: .; j_call: TRBJ1-2; v_call: TRBV5-1; cdr3_aa: CASSGGRGGYTF; cdr3_nt: TGCGCCAGCAGCGGAGGGAGGGGTGGCTACACCTTC
clone_size: .; d_call: .; j_call: TRBJ2-1; v_call: TRBV4-1; cdr3_aa: CASSQDQWGNEQFF; cdr3_nt: TGCGCCAGCAGCCAAGATCAGTGGGGCAATGAGCAGTTCTTC
clone_size: .; d_call: .; j_call: TRBJ2-5; v_call: TRBV7-9; cdr3_aa: CASSLSGDETQYF; cdr3_nt: TGTGCCAGCAGCTTATCCGGGGACGAGACCCAGTACTTC
clone_size: .; d_call: .; j_call: TRBJ1-1; v_call: TRBV7-2; cdr3_aa: CASSLRGFTEAFF; cdr3_nt: TGTGCCAGCAGCCTCCGGGGTTTCACTGAAGCTTTCTTT
clone_size: .; d_call: TRBD2; j_call: TRBJ2-7; v_call: TRBV9; cdr3_aa: CASSPRLANEQYF; cdr3_nt: TGTGCCAGCAGCCCCCGACTAGCGAACGAGCAGTACTTC
clone_size: once; d_call: .; j_call: TRBJ2-7; v_call: TRBV27; cdr3_aa: CASSLRMADEQYF; cdr3_nt: TGTGCCAGCAGTTTAAGAATGGCGGACGAGCAGTACTTC
clone_size: .; d_call: TRBD2; j_call: TRBJ2-2; v_call: TRBV4-2; cdr3_aa: CASRLGLAGNYDTGELFF; cdr3_nt: TGTGCCAGCAGACTGGGACTAGCGGGAAACTACGACACCGGGGAGCTGTTTTTT
clone_size: .; d_call: .; j_call: TRBJ2-5; v_call: TRBV5-4; cdr3_aa: CASSLWGAGQETQYF; cdr3_nt: TGTGCCAGCAGCTTGTGGGGGGCGGGCCAAGAGACCCAGTACTTC
clone_size: .; d_call: TRBD2; j_call: TRBJ2-7; v_call: TRBV10-3; cdr3_aa: CAIRSGNSYEQYF; cdr3_nt: TGTGCCATCAGGAGCGGGAACTCCTACGAGCAGTACTTC
clone_size: .; d_call: TRBD1; j_call: TRBJ2-7; v_call: TRBV13; cdr3_aa: CASSLGGTGGYEQYF; cdr3_nt: TGTGCCAGCAGCTTAGGCGGGACAGGGGGCTACGAGCAGTACTTC
clone_size: .; d_call: TRBD2; j_call: TRBJ2-5; v_call: TRBV2; cdr3_aa: CASSWTSGRAETQYF; cdr3_nt: TGTGCCAGCAGTTGGACTAGCGGGAGGGCGGAGACCCAGTACTTC
clone_size: .; d_call: .; j_call: TRBJ2-7; v_call: TRBV21-1; cdr3_aa: CASSKVFHEKTSGYEQYF; cdr3_nt: TGTGCCAGCAGCAAGGTCTTCCACGAAAAGACTAGCGGGTACGAGCAGTACTTC
clone_size: .; d_call: .; j_call: TRBJ1-3; v_call: TRBV7-5; cdr3_aa: CASSLGGLGDTIYF; cdr3_nt: TGTGCCAGCAGCTTAGGAGGGTTAGGAGACACCATATATTTT
clone_size: .; d_call: TRBD1; j_call: TRBJ2-1; v_call: TRBV27; cdr3_aa: CASRGQGVWQFF; cdr3_nt: TGTGCCAGCCGCGGTCAGGGGGTCTGGCAGTTCTTC
clone_size: .; d_call: .; j_call: TRBJ1-1; v_call: TRBV9; cdr3_aa: CASSGTEAFF; cdr3_nt: TGTGCCAGCAGCGGGACGGAAGCTTTCTTT
clone_size: once; d_call: TRBD1; j_call: TRBJ2-5; v_call: TRBV9; cdr3_aa: CASSQWTGLQETQYF; cdr3_nt: TGTGCCAGCAGCCAATGGACAGGGCTGCAAGAGACCCAGTACTTC
clone_size: .; d_call: .; j_call: TRBJ1-4; v_call: TRBV21-1; cdr3_aa: CASSKRLYGQNNEKLFF; cdr3_nt: TGTGCCAGCAGCAAACGATTATATGGGCAGAACAATGAAAAACTGTTTTTT